This T cell receptor (beta chain) was captured in a study of T cell responses to AZD1222 COVID-19 vaccine. Overall study: Doses given second, at about 4 or about 12 weeks, were pooled. Overall study results and limits: Distributed over spike, vaccine-associated CD4 TCRs predominated at 160-218 and 743-854.

TCRdb's copy holds only in-frame clones and misses some; the assay was immunoSEQ multiplex PCR. The sample holds roughly 100,000 clones, 90% to 95% seen once. V dropped 5 bases and J dropped 7 bases, with 15 bases sitting between them. The germline CDR1 and CDR2 sequences are MDHEN and SYDVKM. The CDR3 is made up of 13 amino acids. As regards this clone: The antigen is undetermined.

The receptor was isolated from an adult in good health. The sample in question was peripheral blood, obtained on day 0 of AZD1222 vaccination. The chain uses TRBV28 and TRBJ2-7; D remains unclear. The CDR3 region has the DNA TGTGCCAGCAGTGGAATCCTCCACCTGGAGCAGTACTTC. This codes for CASSGILHLEQYF. Filled out from reference TRBV28 and TRBJ2-7, the complete variable domain reads DVKVTQSSRYLVKRTGEKVFLECVQDMDHENMFWYRQDPGLGLRLIYFSYDVKMKEKGDIPEGYSVSREKKERFSLILESASTNQTSMYLCASSGILHLEQYFGPGTRLTVT.